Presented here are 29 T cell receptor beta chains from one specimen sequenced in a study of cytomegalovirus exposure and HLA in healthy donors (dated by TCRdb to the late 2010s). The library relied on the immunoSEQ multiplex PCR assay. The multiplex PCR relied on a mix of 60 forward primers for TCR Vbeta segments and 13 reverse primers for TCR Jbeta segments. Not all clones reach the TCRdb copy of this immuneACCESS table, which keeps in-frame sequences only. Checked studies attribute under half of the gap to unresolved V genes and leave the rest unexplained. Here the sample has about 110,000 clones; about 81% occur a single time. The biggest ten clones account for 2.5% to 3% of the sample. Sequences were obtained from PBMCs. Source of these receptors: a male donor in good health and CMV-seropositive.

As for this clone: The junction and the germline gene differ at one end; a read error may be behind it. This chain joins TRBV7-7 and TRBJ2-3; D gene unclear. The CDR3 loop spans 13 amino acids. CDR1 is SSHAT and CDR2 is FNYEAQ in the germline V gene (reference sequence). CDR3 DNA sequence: TGTGCTAGCAGCTTAGGCCGGTCAGATACGCAGTATTTT. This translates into CASSLGRSDTQYF.

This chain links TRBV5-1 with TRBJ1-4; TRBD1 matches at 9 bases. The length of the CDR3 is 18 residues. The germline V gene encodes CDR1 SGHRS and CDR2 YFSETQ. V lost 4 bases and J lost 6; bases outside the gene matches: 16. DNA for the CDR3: TGCGCCAGCAGCCCAACAGGGGGCGCGGAACGCCGCTATGAAAAACTGTTTTTT. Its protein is CASSPTGGAERRYEKLFF.

DNA of the CDR3: TGTGCCAGCAGTTGGACTAGCTCCTCGTACGAGCAGTACTTC. Translated, it gives CASSWTSSSYEQYF. This chain uses TRBV27 with TRBJ2-7, with 8 nucleotides matching TRBD2. V lost 4 bases and J lost 4; bases outside the gene matches: 6. The germline CDR1 and CDR2 sequences are MNHEY and SMNVEV (reference sequence). The CDR3 has 14 amino acids.

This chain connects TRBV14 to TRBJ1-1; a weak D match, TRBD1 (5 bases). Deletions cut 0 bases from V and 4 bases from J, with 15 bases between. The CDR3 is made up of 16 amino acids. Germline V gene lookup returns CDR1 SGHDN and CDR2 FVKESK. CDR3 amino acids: CASSQEMSGLFTEAFF. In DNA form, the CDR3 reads TGTGCCAGCAGCCAAGAAATGTCAGGGCTATTCACTGAAGCTTTCTTT.

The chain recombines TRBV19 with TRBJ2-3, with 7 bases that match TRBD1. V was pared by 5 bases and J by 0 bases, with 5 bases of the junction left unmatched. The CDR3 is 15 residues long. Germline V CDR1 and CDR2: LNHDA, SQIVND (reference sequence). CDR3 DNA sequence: TGTGCCAGTAGTTTTGACAGGGCTAGCACAGATACGCAGTATTTT. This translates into CASSFDRASTDTQYF.

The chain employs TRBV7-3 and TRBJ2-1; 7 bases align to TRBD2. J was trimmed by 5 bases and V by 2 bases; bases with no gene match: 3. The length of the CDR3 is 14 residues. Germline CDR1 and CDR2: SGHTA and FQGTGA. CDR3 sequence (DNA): TGTGCCAGCAGCTTAGCGGGAGTACACAATGAGCAGTTCTTC. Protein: CASSLAGVHNEQFF.

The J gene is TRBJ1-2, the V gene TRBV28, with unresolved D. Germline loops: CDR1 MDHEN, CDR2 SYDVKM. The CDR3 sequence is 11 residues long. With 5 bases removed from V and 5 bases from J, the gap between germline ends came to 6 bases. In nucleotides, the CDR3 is TGTGCCAGCAGTCCAAATTATGGCTACACCTTC. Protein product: CASSPNYGYTF.

The CDR3 protein is CASSQDTGGRTDTQYF. The CDR3 nucleotides are TGCGCCAGCAGCCAAGACACAGGGGGGCGCACAGATACGCAGTATTTT. J is TRBJ2-3 and V is TRBV4-3; 8 bases align to TRBD1. V lost 0 bases to trimming and J lost 1 base; unmatched junction nucleotides: 3. The CDR3 covers 16 residues. Germline lookup yields CDR1 LGHNA and CDR2 YSLEER.

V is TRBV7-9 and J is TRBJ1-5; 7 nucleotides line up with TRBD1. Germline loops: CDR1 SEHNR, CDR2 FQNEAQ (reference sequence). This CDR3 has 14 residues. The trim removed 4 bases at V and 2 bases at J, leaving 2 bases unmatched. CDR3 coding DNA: TGTGCCAGCAGCTCCGGGACAGGCAATCAGCCCCAGCATTTT. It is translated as CASSSGTGNQPQHF.

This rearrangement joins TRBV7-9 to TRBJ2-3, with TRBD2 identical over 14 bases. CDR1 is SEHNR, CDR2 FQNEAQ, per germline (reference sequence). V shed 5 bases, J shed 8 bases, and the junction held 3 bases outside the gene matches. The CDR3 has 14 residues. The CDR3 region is CASSPGLAGVTQYF. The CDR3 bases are TGTGCCAGCAGCCCGGGACTAGCGGGAGTTACGCAGTATTTT.

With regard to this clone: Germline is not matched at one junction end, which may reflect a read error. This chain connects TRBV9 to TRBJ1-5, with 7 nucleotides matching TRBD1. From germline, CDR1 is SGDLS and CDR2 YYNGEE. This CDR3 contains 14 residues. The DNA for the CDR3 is TGTGCCAGCAGCGTAGATACAGGGGATCAGCCCCAGAATTTT. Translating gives CASSVDTGDQPQNF. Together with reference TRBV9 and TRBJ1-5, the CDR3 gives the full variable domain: DSGVTQTPKHLITATGQRVTLRCSPRSGDLSVYWYQQSLDQGLQFLIQYYNGEERAKGNILERFSAQQFPDLHSELNLSSLELGDSALYFCASSVDTGDQPQNFGDGTRLSIL.

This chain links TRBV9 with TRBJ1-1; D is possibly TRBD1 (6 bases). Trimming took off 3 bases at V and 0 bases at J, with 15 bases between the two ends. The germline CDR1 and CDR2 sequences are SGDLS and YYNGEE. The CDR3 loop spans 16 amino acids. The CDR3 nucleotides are TGTGCCAGCAGCGGCGACAGGAGTCTAATGAACACTGAAGCTTTCTTT. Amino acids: CASSGDRSLMNTEAFF.

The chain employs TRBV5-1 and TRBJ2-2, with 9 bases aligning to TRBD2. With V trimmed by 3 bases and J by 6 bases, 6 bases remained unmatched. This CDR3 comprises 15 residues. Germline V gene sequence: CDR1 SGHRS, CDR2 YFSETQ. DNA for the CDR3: TGCGCCAGCAGCTACGCGGGAGGGGCCCCCGGGGAGCTGTTTTTT. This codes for CASSYAGGAPGELFF.

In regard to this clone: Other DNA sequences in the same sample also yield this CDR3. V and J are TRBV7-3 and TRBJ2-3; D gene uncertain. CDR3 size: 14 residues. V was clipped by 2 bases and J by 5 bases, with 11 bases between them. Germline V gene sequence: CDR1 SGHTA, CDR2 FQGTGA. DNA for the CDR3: TGTGCCAGCAGCTTAGGGCTCTCAGGAGATACGCAGTATTTT. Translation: CASSLGLSGDTQYF.

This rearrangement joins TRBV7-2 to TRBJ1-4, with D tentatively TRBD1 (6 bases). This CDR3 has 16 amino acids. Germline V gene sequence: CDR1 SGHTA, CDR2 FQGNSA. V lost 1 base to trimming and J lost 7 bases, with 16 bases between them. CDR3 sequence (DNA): TGTGCCAGCAGCTTAGGCGGAACAGGGATCGGTGAAAAACTGTTTTTT. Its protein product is CASSLGGTGIGEKLFF.

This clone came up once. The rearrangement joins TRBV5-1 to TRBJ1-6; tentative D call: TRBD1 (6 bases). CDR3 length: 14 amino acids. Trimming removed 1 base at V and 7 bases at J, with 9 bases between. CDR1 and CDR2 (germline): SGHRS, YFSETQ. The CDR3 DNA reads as TGCGCCAGCAGCTTGAAAGGACAGAATTCACCCCTCCACTTT. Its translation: CASSLKGQNSPLHF.

The CDR3 region has the DNA TGTGCCAGCAGCCAATGGACTAGCGGGGGTTCACAAGAGACCCAGTACTTC. Encoded protein: CASSQWTSGGSQETQYF. The chain has TRBV14 and TRBJ2-5; 13 positions match TRBD2. J lost 2 bases, V lost 2 bases, and 5 bases had no gene match. CDR3 length: 17 residues. Germline CDR1 and CDR2: SGHDN and FVKESK.

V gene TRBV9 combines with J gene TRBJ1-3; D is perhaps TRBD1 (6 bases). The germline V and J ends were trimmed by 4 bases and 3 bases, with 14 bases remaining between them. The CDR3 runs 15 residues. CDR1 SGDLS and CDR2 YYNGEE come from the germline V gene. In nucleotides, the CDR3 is TGTGCCAGCAGCCAGGGAGGGGGGAGTGGAAACACCATATATTTT. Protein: CASSQGGGSGNTIYF.

CDR3 nucleotides: TGCGCCAGCAGTGACTCGGGGGGGGGCACCGGGGAGCTGTTTTTT. Amino acids: CASSDSGGGTGELFF. V is TRBV4-3 and J is TRBJ2-2; 8 nucleotides align to TRBD2. This CDR3 spans 15 amino acids. V was pared by 6 bases and J by 4 bases, with 7 bases of the junction left unmatched. The V gene's germline CDR1 is LGHNA and CDR2 YSLEER.

This CDR3 is CASSLTSGGYNEQFF. DNA of the CDR3: TGCGCCAGCAGCCTTACTAGCGGGGGTTACAATGAGCAGTTCTTC. The V gene is TRBV5-1, the J gene TRBJ2-1; 11 nucleotides agree with TRBD2. Germline V gives CDR1 SGHRS, CDR2 YFSETQ. The CDR3 loop spans 15 amino acids. V shed 4 bases and J 4 bases; nucleotides not matched to a gene: 4.

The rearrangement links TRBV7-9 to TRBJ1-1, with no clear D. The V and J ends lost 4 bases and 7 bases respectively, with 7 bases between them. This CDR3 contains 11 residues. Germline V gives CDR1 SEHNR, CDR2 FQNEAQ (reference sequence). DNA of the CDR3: TGTGCCAGCAGCTCCGAGAGTGAAGCTTTCTTT. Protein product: CASSSESEAFF.

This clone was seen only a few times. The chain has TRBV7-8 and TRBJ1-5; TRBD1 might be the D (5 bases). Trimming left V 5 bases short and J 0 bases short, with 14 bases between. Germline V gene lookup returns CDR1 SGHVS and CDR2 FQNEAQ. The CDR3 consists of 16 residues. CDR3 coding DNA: TGTGCCAGCAGCAACCCAAACGACAGTAGCAATCAGCCCCAGCATTTT. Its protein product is CASSNPNDSSNQPQHF. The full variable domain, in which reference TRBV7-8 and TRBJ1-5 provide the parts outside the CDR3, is GAGVSQSPRYKVAKRGQDVALRCDPISGHVSLFWYQQALGQGPEFLTYFQNEAQLDKSGLPSDRFFAERPEGSVSTLKIQRTQQEDSAVYLCASSNPNDSSNQPQHFGDGTRLSIL.

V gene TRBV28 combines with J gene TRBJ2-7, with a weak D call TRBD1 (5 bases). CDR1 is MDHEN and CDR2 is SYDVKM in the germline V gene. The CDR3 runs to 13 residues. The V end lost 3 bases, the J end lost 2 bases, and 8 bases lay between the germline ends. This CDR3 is CASSLAQAYEQYF. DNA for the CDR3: TGTGCCAGCAGTTTGGCACAGGCCTACGAGCAGTACTTC.

The CDR3 coding sequence is TGCGCCAGCAGCCCGGGACTAGTGATCACAGATACGCAGTATTTT. Protein product: CASSPGLVITDTQYF. The chain recombines TRBV4-3 with TRBJ2-3, with TRBD2 matching over 8 bases. The CDR3 is 15 residues long. The V and J ends lost 4 bases and 2 bases, in that order; junction bases with no gene match: 5. The V gene's germline CDR1 is LGHNA and CDR2 YSLEER.

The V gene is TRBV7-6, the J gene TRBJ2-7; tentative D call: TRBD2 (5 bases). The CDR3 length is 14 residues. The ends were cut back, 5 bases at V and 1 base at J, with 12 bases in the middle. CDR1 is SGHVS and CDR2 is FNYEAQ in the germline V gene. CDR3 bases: TGTGCCAGCAGCACGTACAGCGGATCCTACGAGCAGTACTTC. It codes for CASSTYSGSYEQYF. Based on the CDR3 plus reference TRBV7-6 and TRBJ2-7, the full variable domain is GAGVSQSPRYKVTKRGQDVALRCDPISGHVSLYWYRQALGQGPEFLTYFNYEAQQDKSGLPNDRFSAERPEGSISTLTIQRTEQRDSAMYRCASSTYSGSYEQYFGPGTRLTVT.

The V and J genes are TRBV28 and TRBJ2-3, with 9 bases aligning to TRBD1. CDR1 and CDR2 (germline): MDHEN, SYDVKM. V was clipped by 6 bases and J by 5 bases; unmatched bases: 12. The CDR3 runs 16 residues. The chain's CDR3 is CASSRTGTGHRDTQYF. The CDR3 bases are TGTGCCAGCAGCCGCACCGGGACAGGGCATCGAGATACGCAGTATTTT.

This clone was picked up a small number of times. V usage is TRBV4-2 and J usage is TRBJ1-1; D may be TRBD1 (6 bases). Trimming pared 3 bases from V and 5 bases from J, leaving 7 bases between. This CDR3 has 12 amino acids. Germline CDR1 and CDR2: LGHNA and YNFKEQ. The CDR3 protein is CASSHGTTEAFF. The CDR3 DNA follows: TGTGCCAGCAGCCACGGGACAACTGAAGCTTTCTTT.

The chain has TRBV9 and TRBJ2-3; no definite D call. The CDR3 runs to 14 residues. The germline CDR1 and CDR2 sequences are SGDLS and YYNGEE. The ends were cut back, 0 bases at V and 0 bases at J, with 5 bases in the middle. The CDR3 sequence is CASSVGESTDTQYF. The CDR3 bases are TGTGCCAGCAGCGTAGGAGAGAGCACAGATACGCAGTATTTT.

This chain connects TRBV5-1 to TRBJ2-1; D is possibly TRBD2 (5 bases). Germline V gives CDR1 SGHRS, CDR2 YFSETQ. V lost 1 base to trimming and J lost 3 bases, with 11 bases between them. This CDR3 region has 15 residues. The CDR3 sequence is CASSLIGNYYNEQFF. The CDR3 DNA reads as TGCGCCAGCAGCTTGATCGGGAATTACTACAATGAGCAGTTCTTC.